This is a list of T cell receptor beta chains from one sample in a study of T cell clusters in autoimmune cytopenias. TCRdb re-called the multiplex PCR reads and catalogs CDR3 proteins one per entry, DNA excluded. The listing contains about 11,000 distinct CDR3 sequences. The sample was also linked to a second study, of T cell repertoires in aging, cancer and after chemotherapy.

The sequenced material came from peripheral blood. All receptors derive from a human donor in good health. CDR3s include the opening cysteine and the closing phenylalanine or tryptophan. Clone size is given for some rows only: seen once, a few or many times, or a class if the clone is expanded.

length,size,J,V,CDR3
19,.,TRBJ1-2,TRBV5-6,CASSADTGTGGLLDYGYTF
14,.,TRBJ1-6,TRBV12-3/TRBV12-4,CASSYDRGPSPLHF
16,.,TRBJ2-1,TRBV5-4,CASSSAGLAGAVEQFF
13,.,TRBJ1-5,TRBV7-9,CASSLRVNQPQHF
14,.,TRBJ2-2,TRBV7-9,CASSLTGLTGELFF
11,.,TRBJ2-1,TRBV27,CASIPGPPPFF
15,.,TRBJ2-7,TRBV6-1,CASKIGTVSSYEQYF
14,.,TRBJ1-2,TRBV5-5,CASSFDGGSYGYTF
12,.,TRBJ1-5,TRBV20-1,CSALNSNQPQHF
11,.,TRBJ2-1,TRBV24-1,CATSGDNEQFF
14,.,TRBJ1-1,TRBV5-4,CASSPVRGMAEAFF
15,.,TRBJ1-6,TRBV6-4,CASRPDRGPNSPLHF
13,medium-sized,TRBJ2-1,TRBV19,CASSIDRGREQFF
16,.,TRBJ1-1,TRBV5-4,CASSPPGGHINTEAFF
12,.,TRBJ1-4,TRBV12-3/TRBV12-4,CASSLDLEKLFF
14,medium-sized,TRBJ1-4,TRBV11-1,CASSYGQGNEKLFF
14,.,TRBJ2-3,TRBV28,CASSHRTGRNTQYF
13,.,TRBJ1-1,TRBV6-2/TRBV6-3,CASSYQEQTEAFF
14,medium-sized,TRBJ2-6,TRBV5-5,CASSMTSGANVLTF
15,medium-sized,TRBJ1-5,TRBV19,CASSGGAGQDQPQHF
15,.,TRBJ2-3,TRBV27,CASSLRRDSTDTQYF
14,.,TRBJ1-4,TRBV6-5,CASSYSESGEKLFF
15,.,TRBJ2-1,TRBV6-2/TRBV6-3,CASTDPGQGWNEQFF
16,.,TRBJ2-2,TRBV11-1,CASKKREAPNTGELFF
16,medium-sized,TRBJ2-3,TRBV12-3/TRBV12-4,CASSSGLARGTDTQYF
17,.,TRBJ2-6,TRBV6-5,CASSYNAGGQGANVLTF
14,.,TRBJ1-1,TRBV6-5,CASSYILGNTEAFF
13,medium-sized,TRBJ1-2,TRBV6-5,CASSYSTGYGYTF
15,.,TRBJ2-1,TRBV7-2,CASSPTSGEYNEQFF
12,.,TRBJ1-3,TRBV5-4,CASSLKGNTIYF
15,.,TRBJ1-2,TRBV7-2,CASSPSGTGVYGYTF
17,.,TRBJ1-6,TRBV4-3,CASSQERSASYNSPLHF
17,medium-sized,TRBJ1-2,TRBV27,CASRLSLGTGGNYGYTF
13,.,TRBJ1-1,TRBV27,CASSFGMNTEAFF
16,.,TRBJ2-1,TRBV5-5,CASSSRRTYSYNEQFF
14,.,TRBJ2-1,TRBV6-5,CASRTFGQGHEQFF
14,.,TRBJ2-3,TRBV28,CASSSSGTTDTQYF
16,.,TRBJ2-2,TRBV6-2/TRBV6-3,CASRKNTGVNTGELFF
14,medium-sized,TRBJ2-2,TRBV19,CASSIRGSTGELFF
17,medium-sized,TRBJ2-6,TRBV5-4,CASNAGQGNAGANVLTF
14,medium-sized,TRBJ2-1,TRBV19,CASKVGAGHNEQFF
13,.,TRBJ2-3,TRBV29-1,CSTTSGKGDTQYF
11,.,TRBJ2-3,TRBV11-1,CASTSYETQYF
14,.,TRBJ1-1,TRBV28,CASSPPGLNTEAFF
13,.,TRBJ2-1,TRBV6-5,CASSYLGTNEQFF
14,.,TRBJ1-3,TRBV19,CASWDTLSGNTIYF
15,.,TRBJ1-2,TRBV7-2,CASSLGSLANYGYTF
15,.,TRBJ2-5,TRBV7-9,CASSLARAGTETQYF
17,medium-sized,TRBJ2-1,TRBV15,CATSRDIAGSSYNEQFF
16,.,TRBJ2-7,TRBV27,CASSLSWAGSRHEQYF
15,.,TRBJ1-6,TRBV18,CASSPSSALNSPLHF
11,.,TRBJ2-2,TRBV5-1,CASSRGWELFF
13,.,TRBJ2-3,TRBV6-5,CASSRAGGDTQYF
14,.,TRBJ2-2,TRBV6-6,CASSLQGATGELFF
13,.,TRBJ1-1,TRBV6-1,CASRGTGITEAFF
17,.,TRBJ1-3,TRBV5-1,CASSPGQGVISGNTIYF
15,.,TRBJ2-1,TRBV20-1,CSASPTSGTGNEQFF